Shown below are 12 T cell receptor beta chains from a single sample sequenced in a study of blood T cell repertoires in COVID-19 (dated by TCRdb to the early 2020s). Library method: the immunoSEQ multiplex PCR assay. The clones in this table, taken by TCRdb from immuneACCESS, are in-frame only. Not every clone is retained; where verified, under half of the shortfall comes from an unresolved V gene, and the cause of the rest is unknown. The sample has approximately 53,000 clones on record, approximately 91% of them singletons. The top ten constitute around 10% of the sample. The sequencing sample was made of peripheral blood. Receptors were obtained from an elderly woman with acute or convalescent COVID-19.

This clone was counted a single time. This rearrangement joins TRBV24-1 to TRBJ2-5; the match to TRBD1 covers 7 bases. The ends lost 4 bases at V and 9 bases at J; junction bases unmatched: 7. The length of the CDR3 is 13 residues. Germline V lookup: CDR1 KGHDR, CDR2 SFDVKD. In DNA, the CDR3 is TGTGCCACCAGTGAAACAGGGGTCATGGCCCAGTACTTC. Its translation is CATSETGVMAQYF.

This rearrangement joins TRBV4-1 to TRBJ2-7; 8 nucleotides match TRBD1. The germline V gene has CDR1 MGHRA and CDR2 YSYEKL. Trimming removed 0 bases from V and 6 bases from J; junction bases left unmatched: 7. The CDR3 is made up of 15 amino acids. The CDR3 loop reads CASSQDRVTGAEQYF. The CDR3 DNA reads as TGCGCCAGCAGCCAAGATAGGGTGACAGGGGCCGAGCAGTACTTC.

The chain joins TRBV5-1 to TRBJ2-2; D possibly corresponds to TRBD2 (5 bases). The CDR3 covers 16 residues. Germline values: CDR1 SGHRS, CDR2 YFSETQ. V was clipped by 1 base and J by 9 bases, with 19 bases between them. Here the CDR3 reads CASSLSGRSTPRELFF. In DNA, the CDR3 is TGCGCCAGCAGCTTGAGTGGGAGAAGCACCCCCAGGGAGCTGTTTTTT.

The V gene is TRBV19, the J gene TRBJ2-7; 8 bases map to TRBD1. V shed 4 bases and J 5 bases; nucleotides not matched to a gene: 4. This CDR3 has 13 residues. The germline gives CDR1 LNHDA, CDR2 SQIVND (reference sequence). CDR3 nucleotides: TGTGCCAGTAGTAGGACAGGGTTAGACGAGCAGTACTTC. Its protein is CASSRTGLDEQYF.

The V gene is TRBV5-1, the J gene TRBJ2-5; 8 positions agree with TRBD2. V shed 1 base, J shed 1 base, and the junction held 3 bases outside the gene matches. The CDR3 is 15 residues long. CDR1 and CDR2 from the germline V gene are SGHRS and YFSETQ. In DNA, the CDR3 is TGCGCCAGCAGCTTGACCGGGACTAGCCAAGAGACCCAGTACTTC. Its protein product is CASSLTGTSQETQYF.

V and J are TRBV6-2 or TRBV6-3 and TRBJ1-3, with 7 bases identical to TRBD1. V gave up 5 bases and J gave up 2 bases; unmatched junction bases: 3. The CDR3 covers 14 residues. Germline-derived CDR1 and CDR2 are MNHEY and SVGEGT. The CDR3 coding sequence is TGTGCCAGCAGTCGGACAGGTACTGGAAACACCATATATTTT. It specifies CASSRTGTGNTIYF.

The rearrangement joins TRBV11-3 to TRBJ2-1; 7 bases map to TRBD2. The length of the CDR3 is 14 residues. With V trimmed by 1 base and J by 9 bases, 6 bases remained unmatched. Germline V CDR1 and CDR2: SGHNT, YENEEA. CDR3 loop: CASSLGGSGVEQFF. The CDR3 DNA follows: TGTGCCAGCAGCTTAGGCGGGAGTGGGGTTGAGCAGTTCTTC.

The J gene is TRBJ2-3, the V gene TRBV12-3 or TRBV12-4; 7 bases are a match to TRBD1. Unmatched junction bases numbered 5, after V lost 10 bases and J lost 1 base. This CDR3 region has 13 residues. The CDR3 is CAIGTGGTDTQYF. The CDR3 bases are TGTGCCATCGGCACAGGGGGCACAGATACGCAGTATTTT.

The rearrangement joins TRBV6-5 to TRBJ1-1; D is possibly TRBD1 (6 bases). The CDR3 sequence is 12 residues long. V was cut by 6 bases and J by 13 bases, with 18 bases left in between. Germline V gene lookup returns CDR1 MNHEY and CDR2 SVGAGI. The CDR3 DNA sequence: TGTGCCAGCAGGACTCAGGGGTCGCGAGGTTTCTTT. This codes for CASRTQGSRGFF.

The gene calls are TRBV3-1 (or the pseudogene TRBV3-2) and TRBJ2-7; D gene uncertain. The CDR3 runs to 13 residues. Trimming shortened V by 6 bases and J by 0 bases, and 9 bases separated the two germline ends. CDR1 LGHDT and CDR2 YNNKEL come from the germline V gene (reference sequence). The CDR3 DNA sequence: TGTGCCAGCAGGCCTGCCAGCTCCTACGAGCAGTACTTC. It codes for CASRPASSYEQYF.

The V and J genes are TRBV7-2 and TRBJ1-6; 9 bases align to TRBD1. The germline V gene has CDR1 SGHTA and CDR2 FQGNSA. V gave up 6 bases and J gave up 9 bases; unmatched junction bases: 6. The CDR3 contains 14 residues. CDR3 coding DNA: TGTGCCAGCAGTGGACAGGGGCCAGGTTCACCCCTCCACTTT. As protein: CASSGQGPGSPLHF.

In DNA, the CDR3 is TGTGCCACCAGCAGAGATCGAACAGGGATTAACTATGGCTACACCTTC. Its translation: CATSRDRTGINYGYTF. The rearrangement links TRBV15 to TRBJ1-2; D may be TRBD1 (6 bases). CDR1 is LNHNV, CDR2 YYDKDF, per germline (reference sequence). This CDR3 is 16 amino acids long. Trimming took off 0 bases at V and 1 base at J, with 12 bases between the two ends.